This entry is about one TCR beta chain. The CDR3 totals 15 residues. CDR1 and CDR2 from the germline V gene are MGHRA and YSYEKL. V was trimmed by 0 bases and J by 0 bases, leaving 8 bases between them. This entry comes from a study of OX40 agonist ivuxolimab in advanced cancers. The wider study: Patients were dosed with the agonistic anti-OX40 (CD134) antibody ivuxolimab.

Libraries were prepared by immunoSEQ multiplex PCR; TCRdb keeps only in-frame clonotypes and omits some of them. The sample contains tens of thousands of clones, more than 70% of which appear only once. The sequence derives from an adult with an advanced solid tumor such as melanoma, head and neck, liver or kidney cancer. The chain employs TRBV4-1 and TRBJ1-1, with no clear D. This sample comprised CD4+ or CD8+ T cells sorted from blood, obtained in a trial of the OX40 agonist ivuxolimab. Written as DNA, the CDR3 is TGCGCCAGCAGCCAAGACGGATACATGAACACTGAAGCTTTCTTT. It codes for CASSQDGYMNTEAFF.